The clone carrying this T cell receptor (beta chain) was recorded a few times. No antigen is known for it. This entry belongs to a study of long-term antiretroviral therapy in people with HIV. General study results and limits: When set beside controls, HIV repertoires had CDR3 length ranges that were narrower. Dominating the repertoire at all time points were the clones that expanded before ART.

The CDR3 totals 15 residues. Assay version v3.0 of immunoSEQ was used, and it was run at survey level. Sequencing used immunoSEQ multiplex PCR; TCRdb keeps in-frame clones, though not all of them. Of tens of thousands of clones detected, around 82% appear once; the ten largest clones hold about 10%. The source was unsorted PBMCs, collected 2.4 years after starting antiretroviral therapy. The sequence was obtained from a man aged 35-49 years with HIV. The J gene is TRBJ1-2, the V gene TRBV21-1. TRBV21-1 is given as a pseudogene. In DNA form, the CDR3 reads TGTGCCAGCAGCCCAGACGGCAGAGCTATAGATGGCTACACCTTC. Its translation is CASSPDGRAIDGYTF.